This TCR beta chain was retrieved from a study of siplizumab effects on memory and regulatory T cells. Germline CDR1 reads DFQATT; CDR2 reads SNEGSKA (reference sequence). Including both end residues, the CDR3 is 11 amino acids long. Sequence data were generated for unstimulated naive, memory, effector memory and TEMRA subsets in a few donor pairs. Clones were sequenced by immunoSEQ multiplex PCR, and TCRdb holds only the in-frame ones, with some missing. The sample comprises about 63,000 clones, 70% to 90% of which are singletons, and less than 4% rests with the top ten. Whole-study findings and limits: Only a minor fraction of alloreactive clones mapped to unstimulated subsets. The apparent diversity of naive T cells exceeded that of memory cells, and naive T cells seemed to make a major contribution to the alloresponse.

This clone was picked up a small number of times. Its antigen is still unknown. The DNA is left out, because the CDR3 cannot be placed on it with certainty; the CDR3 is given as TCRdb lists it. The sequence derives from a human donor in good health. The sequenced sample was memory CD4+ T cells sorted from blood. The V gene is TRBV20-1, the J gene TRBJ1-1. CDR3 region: CSARVGKGSFF.